Each of the 25 T cell receptor beta chains below was sequenced from the same sample in a study of T cell responses to AZD1222 COVID-19 vaccine. Assay used: immunoSEQ multiplex PCR; TCRdb lists only in-frame clones, some missing. In the table there are 100,000 to 150,000 clones, under 90% of which are singletons. The sequenced sample was peripheral blood, obtained on day 0 of AZD1222 vaccination. These receptor sequences come from an adult in good health.

This clone showed up just once. This chain uses TRBV7-9 with TRBJ2-6, with no clear D. Trimming removed 0 bases from V and 2 bases from J, with 2 bases in between. CDR1 and CDR2 from the germline V gene are SEHNR and FQNEAQ (reference sequence). CDR3 size: 14 residues. CDR3 sequence (DNA): TGTGCCAGCAGCTTAGCCCCTGGGGCCAACGTCCTGACTTTC. This translates into CASSLAPGANVLTF. The full variable domain, with the rest looked up from reference TRBV7-9 and TRBJ2-6, is DTGVSQNPRHKITKRGQNVTFRCDPISEHNRLYWYRQTLGQGPEFLTYFQNEAQLEKSRLLSDRFSAERPKGSFSTLEIQRTEQGDSAMYLCASSLAPGANVLTFGAGSRLTVL.

The genes are TRBV18 and TRBJ2-1; no clear D. With 0 bases removed from V and 5 bases from J, the gap between germline ends came to 5 bases. The germline V gene encodes CDR1 KGHSH and CDR2 LQKENI. The CDR3 runs to 13 residues. The CDR3 here is CASSPPSNNEQFF. In DNA form, the CDR3 reads TGTGCCAGCTCACCACCGTCCAACAATGAGCAGTTCTTC.

V and J are TRBV3-1 (or the pseudogene TRBV3-2) and TRBJ1-2, with D possibly matching TRBD1 (5 bases). CDR1 and CDR2 (germline): LGHDT, YNNKEL (reference sequence). This CDR3 comprises 14 residues. V gave up 0 bases and J gave up 4 bases, with 9 bases separating them. The CDR3 DNA is TGTGCCAGCAGCCAAGAAGCAGGGACCTATGGCTACACCTTC. It is translated as CASSQEAGTYGYTF.

The CDR3 reads CASSVLGGPNYGYTF. The CDR3 region has the DNA TGTGCCAGCAGCGTATTGGGGGGCCCCAACTATGGCTACACCTTC. The J gene is TRBJ1-2, the V gene TRBV9; D might be TRBD1 (6 bases). V lost 1 base to trimming and J lost 2 bases, with 12 bases between them. The CDR3 is 15 amino acids. Germline CDR1 is SGDLS and CDR2 is YYNGEE.

This clone was found a few times. The genes are TRBV5-1 and TRBJ1-3, with no clear D. The CDR3 extends over 15 amino acids. The V end lost 2 bases, the J end lost 0 bases, and 9 bases lay between the germline ends. CDR1 and CDR2 (germline): SGHRS, YFSETQ. CDR3 sequence (DNA): TGCGCCAGCAGCTTAGGACTGATCTCTGGAAACACCATATATTTT. This sequence encodes CASSLGLISGNTIYF. Looking up the rest from reference TRBV5-1 and TRBJ1-3 gives the full variable domain: KAGVTQTPRYLIKTRGQQVTLSCSPISGHRSVSWYQQTPGQGLQFLFEYFSETQRNKGNFPGRFSGRQFSNSRSEMNVSTLELGDSALYLCASSLGLISGNTIYFGEGSWLTVV.

The chain recombines TRBV7-9 with TRBJ2-7; either TRBD1 or TRBD2 may fit D (5 bases each). The CDR3 has 13 amino acids. The V gene's germline CDR1 is SEHNR and CDR2 FQNEAQ (reference sequence). V dropped 5 bases and J dropped 2 bases, with 10 bases sitting between them. CDR3 nucleotides: TGTGCCAGCAGCCGGGACCGACCCTACGAGCAGTACTTC. Residues: CASSRDRPYEQYF. The variable domain in full, completed from reference TRBV7-9 and TRBJ2-7, reads DTGVSQNPRHKITKRGQNVTFRCDPISEHNRLYWYRQTLGQGPEFLTYFQNEAQLEKSRLLSDRFSAERPKGSFSTLEIQRTEQGDSAMYLCASSRDRPYEQYFGPGTRLTVT.

V is TRBV5-1 and J is TRBJ1-6; 7 bases map to TRBD1. Germline loops: CDR1 SGHRS, CDR2 YFSETQ. The CDR3 extends over 15 amino acids. V trimming: 2 bases; J trimming: 5 bases; junction bases outside the gene matches: 4. CDR3 region: CASSFGQVDNSPLHF. The CDR3 coding sequence is TGCGCCAGCAGCTTTGGACAGGTGGATAATTCACCCCTCCACTTT.

The chain couples TRBV27 to TRBJ2-7; TRBD2 is a possible D gene (6 bases). The CDR3 totals 14 residues. Trimming left V 5 bases short and J 7 bases short, with 18 bases between. The germline V gene encodes CDR1 MNHEY and CDR2 SMNVEV (reference sequence). Written as DNA, the CDR3 is TGTGCCAGCAGTATTCGCGGGGTTACCGGGGAGCAGTACTTC. It yields the protein CASSIRGVTGEQYF.

The chain carries TRBV10-3 and TRBJ2-7, with 14 positions matching TRBD2. The CDR3 has 15 residues. V shed 7 bases and J 6 bases; nucleotides not matched to a gene: 8. Germline V gene sequence: CDR1 ENHRY, CDR2 SYGVKD. This CDR3 reads CAINQGLAGGFEQYF. The CDR3 bases are TGTGCCATCAACCAAGGACTAGCGGGGGGTTTCGAGCAGTACTTC.

The J gene is TRBJ2-7, the V gene TRBV24-1; no reliable D call. V lost 10 bases and J 0 bases, leaving 12 bases between the germline ends. The CDR3 loop spans 13 amino acids. Germline V gene lookup returns CDR1 KGHDR and CDR2 SFDVKD. The CDR3, as DNA: TGTGCCACTGCGGACGGAAGCTCCTACGAGCAGTACTTC. As protein: CATADGSSYEQYF.

This chain uses TRBV12-3 or TRBV12-4 with TRBJ2-5; D perhaps matches TRBD2 (6 bases). The CDR3 totals 13 residues. V was cut by 6 bases and J by 2 bases, with 10 bases left in between. The CDR3 nucleotides read TGTGCCAGCAGCACTCTAGCGCAAGAGACCCAGTACTTC. It encodes CASSTLAQETQYF.

This clone has just one count. The genes are TRBV18 and TRBJ1-5; D remains ambiguous. V was cut by 6 bases and J by 15 bases, with 18 bases left in between. The CDR3 sequence is 12 residues long. Looked up from germline, CDR1 is KGHSH and CDR2 is LQKENI. DNA for the CDR3: TGTGCCAGCTCCCCGCAGACCCTCCCGGGGCATTTT. Translating it yields CASSPQTLPGHF.

This clone was recorded once. The rearrangement uses TRBV6-5 and TRBJ1-1; D is unclear. This CDR3 is 11 amino acids long. Trimming removed 2 bases at V and 6 bases at J, with 4 bases between. Germline CDR1 MNHEY, CDR2 SVGAGI. The CDR3 sequence is CASSYQAEAFF. The CDR3 bases are TGTGCCAGCAGTTACCAAGCTGAAGCTTTCTTT.

CDR3 loop: CASSAGLAASTDTQYF. The CDR3 bases are TGTGCCAGCAGCGCCGGACTAGCGGCCAGCACAGATACGCAGTATTTT. The chain is built from TRBV9 and TRBJ2-3; TRBD2 agrees at 10 bases. Per germline, CDR1 SGDLS and CDR2 YYNGEE. The CDR3 extends over 16 amino acids. With V trimmed by 3 bases and J by 0 bases, 4 bases remained unmatched.

The chain uses TRBV30 and TRBJ1-6, with a tentative D call TRBD1 (5 bases). Looked up from germline, CDR1 is GTSNPN and CDR2 is SVGIG (reference sequence). With 3 bases removed from V and 11 bases from J, the gap between germline ends came to 14 bases. CDR3 length: 13 amino acids. The CDR3 DNA reads TGTGCCTGGAGGAGGGACTCCAAAGCACCCCTCCACTTT. This sequence encodes CAWRRDSKAPLHF.

The chain has TRBV7-9 and TRBJ2-1; perhaps TRBD1 as D (5 bases). Trimming cost V 1 base and J 3 bases, with 10 bases left between them. CDR1 is SEHNR and CDR2 is FQNEAQ in the germline V gene (reference sequence). This CDR3 spans 15 amino acids. The CDR3: CASSLVATGYNEQFF. CDR3 sequence (DNA): TGTGCCAGCAGCTTAGTGGCCACAGGCTACAATGAGCAGTTCTTC.

V gene TRBV7-9 combines with J gene TRBJ2-3; D is undetermined. CDR3 length equals 15 residues. V lost 0 bases and J lost 5, with 12 bases in between. Germline V lookup: CDR1 SEHNR, CDR2 FQNEAQ (reference sequence). The CDR3 region has the DNA TGTGCCAGCAGCTTAGCGCGTCAGGATATAGATACGCAGTATTTT. This gives the protein CASSLARQDIDTQYF.

The chain uses TRBV14 and TRBJ2-5; D is ambiguous. Per germline, CDR1 SGHDN and CDR2 FVKESK. This CDR3 has 18 amino acids. Trimming took off 0 bases at V and 0 bases at J, with 17 bases between the two ends. The CDR3 region is CASSQEAWSPLYQETQYF. The CDR3 region has the DNA TGTGCCAGCAGCCAAGAGGCCTGGAGTCCCCTGTACCAAGAGACCCAGTACTTC. The variable domain in full, completed from reference TRBV14 and TRBJ2-5, reads EAGVTQFPSHSVIEKGQTVTLRCDPISGHDNLYWYRRVMGKEIKFLLHFVKESKQDESGMPNNRFLAERTGGTYSTLKVQPAELEDSGVYFCASSQEAWSPLYQETQYFGPGTRLLVL.

This clone appeared a few times. The V call is TRBV5-4, the J call TRBJ2-6; D gene unclear. The CDR3 is made up of 16 amino acids. Germline V gene lookup returns CDR1 SGHNT and CDR2 YYREEE (reference sequence). Trimming removed 1 base from V and 0 bases from J, with 8 bases in between. For the CDR3, the DNA is TGTGCCAGCAGCTTGATGGGATCCTCTGGGGCCAACGTCCTGACTTTC. Encoded protein: CASSLMGSSGANVLTF.

This rearrangement joins TRBV6-1 to TRBJ2-3; tentatively, D is TRBD2 (6 bases). The CDR3 loop spans 14 amino acids. The germline V and J ends were trimmed by 2 bases and 1 base, with 7 bases remaining between them. Germline CDR1 is MNHNS and CDR2 is SASEGT. The CDR3 reads CASSEPGGTDTQYF. The CDR3 DNA is TGTGCCAGCAGTGAACCGGGGGGCACAGATACGCAGTATTTT.

The rearrangement joins TRBV27 to TRBJ2-2, with 8 bases lining up with TRBD2. The germline gives CDR1 MNHEY, CDR2 SMNVEV (reference sequence). This CDR3 spans 15 amino acids. J was trimmed by 2 bases and V by 4 bases; bases with no gene match: 3. CDR3 sequence reads: CASSSSGSNTGELFF. The DNA of the CDR3 is TGTGCCAGCAGTTCCAGCGGGAGTAACACCGGGGAGCTGTTTTTT.

J is TRBJ1-5 and V is TRBV10-2, with a possible D match to TRBD1 (5 bases). The germline gives CDR1 WSHSY, CDR2 SAAADI. Deletions cut 1 base from V and 5 bases from J, with 15 bases between. CDR3 length: 16 residues. CDR3 nucleotides: TGCGCCAGCAGTGAGTGGGGGGGATCTAGTGATCAGCCCCAGCATTTT. Translated: CASSEWGGSSDQPQHF.

The rearrangement joins TRBV3-1 (or the pseudogene TRBV3-2) to TRBJ2-2; 9 nucleotides agree with TRBD2. The CDR3 has 16 residues. CDR1 is LGHDT and CDR2 is YNNKEL in the germline V gene (reference sequence). J lost 6 bases, V lost 1 base, and 6 bases had no gene match. The CDR3 region is CASSQARTSVSGELFF. Here the CDR3 DNA reads TGTGCCAGCAGCCAAGCGCGGACTAGCGTTTCCGGGGAGCTGTTTTTT.

J is TRBJ2-3 and V is TRBV15; a possible D gene is TRBD2 (6 bases). The V end was cut by 11 bases, the J end by 4 bases, with 16 bases between. The germline gives CDR1 LNHNV, CDR2 YYDKDF (reference sequence). CDR3 size: 13 residues. Written as DNA, the CDR3 is TGTGCCGTAGGGTTGCGGGACCCAGATACGCAGTATTTT. Residues: CAVGLRDPDTQYF.

The rearrangement links TRBV5-4 to TRBJ2-2; D call uncertain. The CDR3 consists of 14 residues. Between the trimmed V and J ends, which lost 2 bases and 7 bases, there was a span of 12 bases. Germline V CDR1 and CDR2: SGHNT, YYREEE (reference sequence). The CDR3 DNA reads TGTGCCAGCAGCTTCGTGCCGACGGGCGGGGAGCTGTTTTTT. It encodes CASSFVPTGGELFF.